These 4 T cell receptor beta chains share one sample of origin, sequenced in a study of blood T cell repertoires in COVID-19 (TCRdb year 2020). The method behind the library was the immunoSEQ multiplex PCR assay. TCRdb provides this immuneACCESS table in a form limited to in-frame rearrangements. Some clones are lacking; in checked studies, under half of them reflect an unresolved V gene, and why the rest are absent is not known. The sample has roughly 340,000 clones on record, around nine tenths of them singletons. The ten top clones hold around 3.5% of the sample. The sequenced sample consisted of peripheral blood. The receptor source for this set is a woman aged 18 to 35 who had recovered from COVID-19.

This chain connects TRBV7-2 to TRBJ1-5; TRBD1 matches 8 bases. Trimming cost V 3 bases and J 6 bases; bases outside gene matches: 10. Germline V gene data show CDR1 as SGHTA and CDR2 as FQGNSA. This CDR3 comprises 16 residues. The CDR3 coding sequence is TGTGCCAGCAGCTTGGACCCAGGGGGCGGGAGTCAGCCCCAGCATTTT. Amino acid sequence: CASSLDPGGGSQPQHF.

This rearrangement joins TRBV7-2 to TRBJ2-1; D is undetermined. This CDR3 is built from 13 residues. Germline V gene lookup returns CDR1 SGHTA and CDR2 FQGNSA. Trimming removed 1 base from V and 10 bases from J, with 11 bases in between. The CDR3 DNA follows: TGTGCCAGCAGCTTAGTCTTCGACTCGGAGCAGTTCTTC. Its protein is CASSLVFDSEQFF.

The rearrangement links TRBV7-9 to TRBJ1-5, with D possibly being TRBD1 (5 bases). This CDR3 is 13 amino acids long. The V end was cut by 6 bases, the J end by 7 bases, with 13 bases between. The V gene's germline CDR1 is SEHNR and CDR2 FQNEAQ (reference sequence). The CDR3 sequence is CASRGGEGQPQHF. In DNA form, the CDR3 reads TGTGCCAGCAGGGGGGGAGAGGGACAGCCCCAGCATTTT.

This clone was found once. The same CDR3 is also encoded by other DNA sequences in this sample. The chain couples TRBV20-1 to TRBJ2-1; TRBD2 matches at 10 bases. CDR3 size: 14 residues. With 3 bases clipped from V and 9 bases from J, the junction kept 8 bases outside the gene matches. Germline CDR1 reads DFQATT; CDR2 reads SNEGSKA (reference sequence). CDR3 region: CSASGLAGVGEQFF. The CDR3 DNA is TGCAGTGCTAGTGGGCTAGCGGGAGTTGGTGAGCAGTTCTTC.